One sample yielded the 12 T cell receptor beta chains listed below, sequenced in a study of shared clonotypes between healthy human individuals. Produced via immunoSEQ multiplex PCR; TCRdb's table is partial and in-frame only. This sample has a few million clones, with over 90% found just once. Sample: naive CD4+ T cells from PBMCs. Specified subset: CD45RA+ positively selected. Receptors originate from a man aged 18 to 29 in good health. Some clones in this sample may be carry-over from other donors' samples.

The chain employs TRBV6-1 and TRBJ2-5; D may be TRBD1 (6 bases). V dropped 9 bases and J dropped 5 bases, with 19 bases sitting between them. The CDR3 consists of 14 residues. Germline CDR1 and CDR2: MNHNS and SASEGT. The CDR3: CASKDRDNRETQYF. CDR3 nucleotide sequence: TGTGCCAGTAAAGACCGGGACAACCGGGAGACCCAGTACTTC.

The chain uses TRBV19 and TRBJ2-5; 7 bases are shared with TRBD2. This CDR3 contains 18 residues. Germline V CDR1 and CDR2: LNHDA, SQIVND (reference sequence). V shed 5 bases and J 3 bases; nucleotides not matched to a gene: 18. CDR3 residues: CASSSRLAWRPNEETQYF. DNA of the CDR3: TGTGCCAGTAGTTCGCGACTAGCTTGGCGCCCAAATGAAGAGACCCAGTACTTC.

V and J are TRBV25-1 and TRBJ1-2; a possible D gene is TRBD1 (5 bases). Germline V gives CDR1 MGHDK, CDR2 SYGVNS. Trimming stripped 5 bases from V and 6 bases from J, with 16 bases between. There are 14 residues in the CDR3. The CDR3 nucleotides are TGTGCCAGCAGTTCCCCCGGGACCGGCAATGGCTACACCTTC. Translated, it gives CASSSPGTGNGYTF.

The rearrangement links TRBV29-1 to TRBJ2-2; a weak D match, TRBD1 (6 bases). CDR1 and CDR2 from the germline V gene are SQVTM and ANQGSEA. Trimming stripped 7 bases from V and 0 bases from J, with 12 bases between. The CDR3 covers 14 residues. CDR3 region: CSGQTGPNTGELFF. The CDR3, as DNA: TGCAGCGGTCAAACAGGGCCGAACACCGGGGAGCTGTTTTTT.

The chain has TRBV11-3 and TRBJ1-1; D unclear. Trimming shortened V by 4 bases and J by 2 bases, and 8 bases separated the two germline ends. The CDR3 consists of 13 residues. Germline V gives CDR1 SGHNT, CDR2 YENEEA. Here the CDR3 DNA reads TGTGCCAGCAGCTCGCAAGCCAACACTGAAGCTTTCTTT. It is translated as CASSSQANTEAFF.

The CDR3 loop reads CASTLGLAGFNEQFF. The CDR3 bases are TGTGCCAGCACCCTGGGACTAGCGGGATTTAATGAGCAGTTCTTC. J is TRBJ2-1 and V is TRBV6-6; 13 bases line up with TRBD2. Germline V gene sequence: CDR1 MNHNY, CDR2 SVGAGI (reference sequence). V shed 7 bases, J shed 7 bases, and the junction held 7 bases outside the gene matches. The CDR3 contains 15 residues.

This chain links TRBV6-5 with TRBJ1-4; 7 bases map to TRBD1. The CDR3 extends over 15 amino acids. Germline-derived CDR1 and CDR2 are MNHEY and SVGAGI. V shed 3 bases, J shed 8 bases, and the junction held 9 bases outside the gene matches. DNA for the CDR3: TGTGCCAGCAGTTATAAGACAGGGCGGAAGGAAAAACTGTTTTTT. It specifies CASSYKTGRKEKLFF.

This chain connects TRBV10-2 to TRBJ2-2, with TRBD1 identical over 7 bases. V lost 4 bases, J lost 6 bases, and 5 bases stayed unmatched. Germline CDR1 and CDR2: WSHSY and SAAADI. The CDR3 length is 14 residues. CDR3 protein: CASSVGRGSGELFF. The CDR3 DNA sequence: TGCGCCAGCAGTGTGGGCAGGGGGTCCGGGGAGCTGTTTTTT.

This clone was observed a few times. The J gene is TRBJ1-1, the V gene TRBV4-1, with D hard to call. Deletions cut 1 base from V and 0 bases from J, with 9 bases between. This CDR3 has 15 residues. The germline V gene encodes CDR1 MGHRA and CDR2 YSYEKL. DNA for the CDR3: TGCGCCAGCAGCCAAGGCCGTGCAATGAACACTGAAGCTTTCTTT. As protein: CASSQGRAMNTEAFF.

The rearrangement joins TRBV6-6 to TRBJ1-4; D is possibly TRBD1 (6 bases). This CDR3 is 14 amino acids long. Germline V lookup: CDR1 MNHNY, CDR2 SVGAGI (reference sequence). With 2 bases removed from V and 6 bases from J, the gap between germline ends came to 10 bases. The CDR3 spells CASSYEDRYEKLFF. For the CDR3, the DNA is TGTGCCAGCAGTTACGAGGACAGATATGAAAAACTGTTTTTT.

The rearrangement joins TRBV7-3 to TRBJ2-1, with TRBD2 identical over 8 bases. V gave up 5 bases and J gave up 9 bases; unmatched junction bases: 9. CDR1 is SGHTA and CDR2 is FQGTGA in the germline V gene. The CDR3 extends over 14 amino acids. The CDR3 loop is CASSPAGAGGEQFF. CDR3 coding DNA: TGTGCCAGCAGCCCCGCCGGGGCGGGAGGTGAGCAGTTCTTC.

This rearrangement joins TRBV7-6 to TRBJ1-1; D is ambiguous. The CDR3 is made up of 14 amino acids. Between the trimmed V and J ends, which lost 1 base and 1 base, there was a span of 7 bases. CDR1 is SGHVS and CDR2 is FNYEAQ in the germline V gene. CDR3 nucleotides: TGTGCCAGCAGCTTAGGGGTGGGGAACACTGAAGCTTTCTTT. Its translation is CASSLGVGNTEAFF. The whole variable domain, filled in from reference TRBV7-6 and TRBJ1-1, reads GAGVSQSPRYKVTKRGQDVALRCDPISGHVSLYWYRQALGQGPEFLTYFNYEAQQDKSGLPNDRFSAERPEGSISTLTIQRTEQRDSAMYRCASSLGVGNTEAFFGQGTRLTVV.